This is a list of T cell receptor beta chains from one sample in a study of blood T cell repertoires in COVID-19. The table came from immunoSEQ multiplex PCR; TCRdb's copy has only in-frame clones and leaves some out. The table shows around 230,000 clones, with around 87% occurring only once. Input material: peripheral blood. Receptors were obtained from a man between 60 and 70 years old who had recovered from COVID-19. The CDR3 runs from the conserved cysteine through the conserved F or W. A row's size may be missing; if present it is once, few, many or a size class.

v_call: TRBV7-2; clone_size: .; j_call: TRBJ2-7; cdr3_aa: CASSLVRAEQYF
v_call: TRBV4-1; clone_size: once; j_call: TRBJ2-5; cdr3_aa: CASSQDSGRAGIQETQYF
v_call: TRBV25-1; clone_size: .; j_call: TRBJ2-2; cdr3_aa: CASSERQGGGELFF
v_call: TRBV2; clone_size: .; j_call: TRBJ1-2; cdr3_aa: CASSENGLINYGYTF
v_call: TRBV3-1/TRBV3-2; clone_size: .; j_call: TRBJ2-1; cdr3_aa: CASRGQRGEPSYNEQFF
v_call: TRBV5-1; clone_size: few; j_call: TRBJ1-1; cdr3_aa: CASSLVQGYEAFF
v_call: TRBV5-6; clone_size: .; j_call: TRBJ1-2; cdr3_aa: CASSLSRGFDYGYTF
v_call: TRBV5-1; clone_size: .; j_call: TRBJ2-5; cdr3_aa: CASSSETGGEETQYF
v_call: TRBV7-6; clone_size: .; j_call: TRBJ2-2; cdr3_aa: CASSLGGRNTGELFF
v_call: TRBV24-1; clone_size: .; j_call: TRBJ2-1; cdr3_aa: CATSDPLASAGYNEQFF
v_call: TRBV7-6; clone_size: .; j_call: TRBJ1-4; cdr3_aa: CASSSDRVREKLFF
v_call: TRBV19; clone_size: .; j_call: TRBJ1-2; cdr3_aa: CASSKGQLYGYTF
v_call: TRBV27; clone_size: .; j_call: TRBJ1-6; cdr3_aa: CASSFTPPPLTYVPLHF
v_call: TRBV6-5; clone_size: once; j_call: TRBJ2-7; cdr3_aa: CASSKRGQSYEQYF
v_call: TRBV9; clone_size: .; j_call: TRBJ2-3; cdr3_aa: CASSVRTSGGSQYF
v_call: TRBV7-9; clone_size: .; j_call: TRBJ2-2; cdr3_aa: CASQGQGGTGELFF
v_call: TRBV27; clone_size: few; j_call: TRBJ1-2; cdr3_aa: CASSLTPRGGWGYTF